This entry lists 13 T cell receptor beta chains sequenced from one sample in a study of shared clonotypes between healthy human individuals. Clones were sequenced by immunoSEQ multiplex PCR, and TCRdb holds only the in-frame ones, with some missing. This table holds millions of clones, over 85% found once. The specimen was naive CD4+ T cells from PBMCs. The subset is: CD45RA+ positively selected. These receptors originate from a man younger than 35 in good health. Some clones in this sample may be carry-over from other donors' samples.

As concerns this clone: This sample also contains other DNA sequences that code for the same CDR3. CDR3 sequence (DNA): TGCGCCAGCAGCTTGATGGACAGCACAGATACGCAGTATTTT. Encoded protein: CASSLMDSTDTQYF. The chain combines TRBV5-1 with TRBJ2-3; D is undetermined. Germline V gene sequence: CDR1 SGHRS, CDR2 YFSETQ. The length of the CDR3 is 14 residues. V lost 1 base, J lost 0 bases, and 6 bases lay in between.

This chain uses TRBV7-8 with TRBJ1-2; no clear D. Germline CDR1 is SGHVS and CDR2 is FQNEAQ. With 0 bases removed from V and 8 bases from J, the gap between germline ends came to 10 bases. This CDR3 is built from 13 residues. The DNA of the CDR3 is TGTGCCAGCAGCTTAGCCCTTTTCGTGGGCTACACCTTC. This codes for CASSLALFVGYTF.

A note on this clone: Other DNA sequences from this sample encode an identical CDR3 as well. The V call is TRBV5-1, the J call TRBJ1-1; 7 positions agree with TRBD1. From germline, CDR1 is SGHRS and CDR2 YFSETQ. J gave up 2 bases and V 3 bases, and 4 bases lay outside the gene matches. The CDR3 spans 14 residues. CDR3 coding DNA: TGCGCCAGCAGCTCAGGGGGGACAAACACTGAAGCTTTCTTT. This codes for CASSSGGTNTEAFF.

The CDR3 here is CAEDRGTNTEAFF. The CDR3 bases are TGTGCCGAGGACAGGGGAACGAACACTGAAGCTTTCTTT. The chain employs TRBV7-2 and TRBJ1-1; 9 nucleotides agree with TRBD1. With V trimmed by 11 bases and J by 1 base, 5 bases remained unmatched. Germline lookup yields CDR1 SGHTA and CDR2 FQGNSA. The CDR3 is 13 residues long.

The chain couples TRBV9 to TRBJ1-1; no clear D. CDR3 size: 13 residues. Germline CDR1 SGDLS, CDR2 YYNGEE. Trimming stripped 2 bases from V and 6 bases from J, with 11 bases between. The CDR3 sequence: CASSVVARAEAFF. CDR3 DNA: TGTGCCAGCAGCGTGGTTGCTCGGGCTGAAGCTTTCTTT.

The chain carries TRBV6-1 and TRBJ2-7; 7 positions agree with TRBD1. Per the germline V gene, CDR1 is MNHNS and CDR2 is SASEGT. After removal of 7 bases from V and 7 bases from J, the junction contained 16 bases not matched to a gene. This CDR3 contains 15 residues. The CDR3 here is CASTREGQQLREQYF. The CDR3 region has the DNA TGTGCCAGCACACGAGAGGGACAGCAGCTAAGAGAGCAGTACTTC.

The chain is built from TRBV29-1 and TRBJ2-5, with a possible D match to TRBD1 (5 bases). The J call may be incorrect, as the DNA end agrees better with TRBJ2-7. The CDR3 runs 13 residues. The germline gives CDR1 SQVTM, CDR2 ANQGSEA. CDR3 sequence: CSVGTLNTYEQYF. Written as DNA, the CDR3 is TGCAGCGTTGGGACACTCAACACCTACGAGCAGTACTTC.

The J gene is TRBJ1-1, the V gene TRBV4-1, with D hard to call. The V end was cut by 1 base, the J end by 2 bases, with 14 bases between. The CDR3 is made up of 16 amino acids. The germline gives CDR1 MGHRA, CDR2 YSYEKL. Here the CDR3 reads CASSQATTRGNTEAFF. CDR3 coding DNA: TGCGCCAGCAGCCAAGCGACGACACGAGGTAACACTGAAGCTTTCTTT.

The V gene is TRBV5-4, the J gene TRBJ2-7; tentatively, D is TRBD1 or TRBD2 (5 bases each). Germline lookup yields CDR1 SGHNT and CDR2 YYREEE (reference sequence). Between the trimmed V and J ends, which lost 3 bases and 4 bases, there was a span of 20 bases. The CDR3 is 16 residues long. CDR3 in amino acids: CASSSSWDLDRYEQYF. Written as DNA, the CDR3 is TGTGCCAGCAGCTCCTCGTGGGACCTAGACCGTTACGAGCAGTACTTC.

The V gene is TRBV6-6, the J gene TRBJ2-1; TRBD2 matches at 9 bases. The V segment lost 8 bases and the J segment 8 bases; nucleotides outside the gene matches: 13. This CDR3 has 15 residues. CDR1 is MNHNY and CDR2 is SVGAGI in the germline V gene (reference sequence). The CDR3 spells CASWPGSGRHHEQFF. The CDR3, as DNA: TGTGCCAGCTGGCCCGGGAGCGGGAGGCATCATGAGCAGTTCTTC.

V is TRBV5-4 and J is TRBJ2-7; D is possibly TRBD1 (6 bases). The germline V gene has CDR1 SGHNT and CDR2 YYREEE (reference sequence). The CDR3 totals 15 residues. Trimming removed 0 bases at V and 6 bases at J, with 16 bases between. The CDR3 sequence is CASSLAAGEYGEQYF. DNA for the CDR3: TGTGCCAGCAGCTTGGCGGCAGGGGAATATGGCGAGCAGTACTTC.

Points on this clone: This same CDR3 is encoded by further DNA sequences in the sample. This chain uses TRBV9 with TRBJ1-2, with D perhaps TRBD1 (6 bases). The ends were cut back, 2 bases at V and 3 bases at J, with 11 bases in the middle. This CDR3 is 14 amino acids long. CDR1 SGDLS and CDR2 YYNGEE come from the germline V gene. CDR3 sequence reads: CASSVVGADYGYTF. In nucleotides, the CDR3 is TGTGCCAGCAGCGTTGTGGGGGCCGACTATGGCTACACCTTC. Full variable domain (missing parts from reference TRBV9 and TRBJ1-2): DSGVTQTPKHLITATGQRVTLRCSPRSGDLSVYWYQQSLDQGLQFLIQYYNGEERAKGNILERFSAQQFPDLHSELNLSSLELGDSALYFCASSVVGADYGYTFGSGTRLTVV.

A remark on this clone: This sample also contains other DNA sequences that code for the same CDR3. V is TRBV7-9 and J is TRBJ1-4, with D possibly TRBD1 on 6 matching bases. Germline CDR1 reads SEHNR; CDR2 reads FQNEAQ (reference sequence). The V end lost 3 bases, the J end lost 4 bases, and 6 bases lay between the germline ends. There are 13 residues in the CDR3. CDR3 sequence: CASSFRGNEKLFF. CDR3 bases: TGTGCCAGCAGCTTCAGGGGTAATGAAAAACTGTTTTTT.